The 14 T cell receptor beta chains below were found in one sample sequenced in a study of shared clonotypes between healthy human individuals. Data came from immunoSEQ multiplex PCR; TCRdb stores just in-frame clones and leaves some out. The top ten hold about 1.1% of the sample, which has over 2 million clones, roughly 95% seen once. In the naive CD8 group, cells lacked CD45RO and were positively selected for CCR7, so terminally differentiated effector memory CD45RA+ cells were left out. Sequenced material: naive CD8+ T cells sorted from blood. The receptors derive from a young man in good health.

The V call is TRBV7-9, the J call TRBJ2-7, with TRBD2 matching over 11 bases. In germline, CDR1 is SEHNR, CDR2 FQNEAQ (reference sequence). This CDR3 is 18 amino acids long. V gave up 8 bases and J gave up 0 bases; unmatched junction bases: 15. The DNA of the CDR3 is TGTGCCAGCGCCGAAGGGACTAGCGGAGACCCCCGCTCCTACGAGCAGTACTTC. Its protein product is CASAEGTSGDPRSYEQYF.

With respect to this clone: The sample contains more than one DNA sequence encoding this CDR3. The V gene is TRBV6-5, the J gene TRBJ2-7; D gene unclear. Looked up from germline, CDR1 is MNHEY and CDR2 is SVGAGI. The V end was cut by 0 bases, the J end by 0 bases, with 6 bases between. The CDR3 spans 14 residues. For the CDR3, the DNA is TGTGCCAGCAGTTACTCGGGCCCCTCCTACGAGCAGTACTTC. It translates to CASSYSGPSYEQYF.

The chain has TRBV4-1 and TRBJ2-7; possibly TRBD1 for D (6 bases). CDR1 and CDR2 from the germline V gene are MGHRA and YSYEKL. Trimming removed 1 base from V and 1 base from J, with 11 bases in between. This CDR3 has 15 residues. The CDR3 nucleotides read TGCGCCAGCAGCCAAGCGTTGAGGGGGTCCTACGAGCAGTACTTC. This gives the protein CASSQALRGSYEQYF.

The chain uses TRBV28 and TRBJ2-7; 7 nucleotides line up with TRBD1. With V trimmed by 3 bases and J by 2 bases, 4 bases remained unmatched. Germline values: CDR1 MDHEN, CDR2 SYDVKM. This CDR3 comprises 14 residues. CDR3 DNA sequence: TGTGCCAGCAGTTTCGTGACAGGGCCCTACGAGCAGTACTTC. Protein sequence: CASSFVTGPYEQYF.

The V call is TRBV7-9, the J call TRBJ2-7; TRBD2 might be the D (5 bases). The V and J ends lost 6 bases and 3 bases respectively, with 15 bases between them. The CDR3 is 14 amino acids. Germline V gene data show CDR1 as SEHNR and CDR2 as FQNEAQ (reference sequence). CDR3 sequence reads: CASSPSIEGYEQYF. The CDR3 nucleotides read TGTGCCAGCAGTCCCTCCATCGAGGGCTACGAGCAGTACTTC.

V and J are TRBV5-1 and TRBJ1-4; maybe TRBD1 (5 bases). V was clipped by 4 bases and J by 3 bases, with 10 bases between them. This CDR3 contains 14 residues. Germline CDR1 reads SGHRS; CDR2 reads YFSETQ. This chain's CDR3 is CASSVRQPNEKLFF. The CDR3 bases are TGCGCCAGCAGCGTCCGACAGCCTAATGAAAAACTGTTTTTT. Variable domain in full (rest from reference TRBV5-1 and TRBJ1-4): KAGVTQTPRYLIKTRGQQVTLSCSPISGHRSVSWYQQTPGQGLQFLFEYFSETQRNKGNFPGRFSGRQFSNSRSEMNVSTLELGDSALYLCASSVRQPNEKLFFGSGTQLSVL.

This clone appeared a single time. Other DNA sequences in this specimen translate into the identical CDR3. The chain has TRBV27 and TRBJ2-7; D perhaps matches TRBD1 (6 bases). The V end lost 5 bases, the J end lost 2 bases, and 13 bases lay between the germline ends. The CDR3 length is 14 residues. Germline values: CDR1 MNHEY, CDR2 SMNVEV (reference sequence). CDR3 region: CASSVTGSPYEQYF. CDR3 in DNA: TGTGCCAGCAGTGTAACAGGGAGCCCCTACGAGCAGTACTTC.

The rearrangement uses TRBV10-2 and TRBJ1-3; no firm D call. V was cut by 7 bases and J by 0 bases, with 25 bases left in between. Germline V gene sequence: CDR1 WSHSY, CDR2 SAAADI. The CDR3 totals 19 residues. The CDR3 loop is CASTRDLGVAVGSGNTIYF. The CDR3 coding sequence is TGCGCCAGCACCCGGGATTTAGGCGTTGCAGTGGGCTCTGGAAACACCATATATTTT.

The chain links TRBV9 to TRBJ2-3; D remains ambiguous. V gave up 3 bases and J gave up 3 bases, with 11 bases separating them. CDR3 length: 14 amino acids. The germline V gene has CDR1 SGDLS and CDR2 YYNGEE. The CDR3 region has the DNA TGTGCCAGCAGCGAGAGTGGGTTGACAGATACGCAGTATTTT. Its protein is CASSESGLTDTQYF.

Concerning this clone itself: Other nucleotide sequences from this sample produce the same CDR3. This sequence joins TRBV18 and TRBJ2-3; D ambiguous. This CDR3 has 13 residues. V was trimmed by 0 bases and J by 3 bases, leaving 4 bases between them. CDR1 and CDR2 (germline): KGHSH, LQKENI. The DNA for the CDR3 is TGTGCCAGCTCACCACCGGTAACAGATACGCAGTATTTT. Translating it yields CASSPPVTDTQYF.

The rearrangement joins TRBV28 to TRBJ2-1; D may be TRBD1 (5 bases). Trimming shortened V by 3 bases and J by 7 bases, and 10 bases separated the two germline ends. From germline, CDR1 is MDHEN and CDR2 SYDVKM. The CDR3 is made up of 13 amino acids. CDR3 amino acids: CASSFVTANEQFF. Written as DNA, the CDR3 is TGTGCCAGCAGTTTCGTGACAGCTAATGAGCAGTTCTTC.

This CDR3 is CASSSPQEIYSGEQYF. The CDR3 DNA reads TGTGCCAGCAGTTCTCCCCAGGAGATTTACTCGGGGGAGCAGTACTTC. The rearrangement links TRBV27 to TRBJ2-7, with D perhaps matching TRBD2 (5 bases). Trimming left V 4 bases short and J 7 bases short, with 23 bases between. The CDR3 sequence is 16 residues long. Germline lookup yields CDR1 MNHEY and CDR2 SMNVEV (reference sequence).

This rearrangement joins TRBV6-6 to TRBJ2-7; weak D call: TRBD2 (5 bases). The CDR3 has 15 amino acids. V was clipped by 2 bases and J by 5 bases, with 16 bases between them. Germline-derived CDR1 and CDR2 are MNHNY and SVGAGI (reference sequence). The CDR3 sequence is CASSYPGGSIDEQYF. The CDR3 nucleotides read TGTGCCAGCAGTTACCCGGGCGGGTCCATCGACGAGCAGTACTTC.

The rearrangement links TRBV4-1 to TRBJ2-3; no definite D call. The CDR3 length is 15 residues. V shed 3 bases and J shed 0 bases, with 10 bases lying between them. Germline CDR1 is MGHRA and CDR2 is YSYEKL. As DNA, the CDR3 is TGCGCCAGCAGCCAGGCCGCCCTTAGCACAGATACGCAGTATTTT. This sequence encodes CASSQAALSTDTQYF.